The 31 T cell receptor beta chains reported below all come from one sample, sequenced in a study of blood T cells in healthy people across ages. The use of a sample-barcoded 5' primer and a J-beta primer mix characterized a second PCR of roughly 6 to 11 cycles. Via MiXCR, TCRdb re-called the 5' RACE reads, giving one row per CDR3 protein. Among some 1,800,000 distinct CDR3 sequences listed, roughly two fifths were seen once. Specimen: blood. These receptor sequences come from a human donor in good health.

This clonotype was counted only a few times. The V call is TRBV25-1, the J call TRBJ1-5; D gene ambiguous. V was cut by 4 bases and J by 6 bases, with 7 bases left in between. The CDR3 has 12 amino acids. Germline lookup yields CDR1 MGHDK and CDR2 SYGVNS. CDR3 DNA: TGTGCCAGCAGTGGAGAGGGTCAGCCCCAGCATTTT. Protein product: CASSGEGQPQHF.

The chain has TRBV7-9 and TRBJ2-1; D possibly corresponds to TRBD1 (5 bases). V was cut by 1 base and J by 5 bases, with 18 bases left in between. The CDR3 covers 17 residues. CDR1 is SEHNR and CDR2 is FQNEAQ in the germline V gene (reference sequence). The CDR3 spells CASSLEMVREGNNEQFF. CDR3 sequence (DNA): TGTGCCAGCAGCTTAGAAATGGTCAGGGAAGGAAACAATGAGCAGTTCTTC. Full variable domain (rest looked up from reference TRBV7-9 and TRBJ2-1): DTGVSQNPRHKITKRGQNVTFRCDPISEHNRLYWYRQTLGQGPEFLTYFQNEAQLEKSRLLSDRFSAERPKGSFSTLEIQRTEQGDSAMYLCASSLEMVREGNNEQFFGPGTRLTVL.

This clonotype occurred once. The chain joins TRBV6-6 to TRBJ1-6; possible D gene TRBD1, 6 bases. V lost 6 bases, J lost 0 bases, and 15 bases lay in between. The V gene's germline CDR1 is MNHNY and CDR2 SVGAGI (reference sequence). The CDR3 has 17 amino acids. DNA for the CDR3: TGTGCCAGCAGCCCCTCAGGGGACGGCTCCTATAATTCACCCCTCCACTTT. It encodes CASSPSGDGSYNSPLHF.

The CDR3 sequence: CASSLAPVGETQYF. For the CDR3, the DNA is TGTGCCAGCAGCTTAGCCCCCGTGGGGGAGACCCAGTACTTC. The chain recombines TRBV7-8 with TRBJ2-5; D is ambiguous. Trimming cost V 0 bases and J 5 bases, with 10 bases left between them. CDR3 length: 14 residues. From germline, CDR1 is SGHVS and CDR2 FQNEAQ.

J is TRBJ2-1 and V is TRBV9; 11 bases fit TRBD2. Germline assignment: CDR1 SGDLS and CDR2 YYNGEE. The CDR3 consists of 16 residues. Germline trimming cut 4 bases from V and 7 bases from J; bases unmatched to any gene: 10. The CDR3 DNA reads TGTGCCAGCAGCCCACTTTATACTAGCGGGGGTAATGAGCAGTTCTTC. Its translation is CASSPLYTSGGNEQFF. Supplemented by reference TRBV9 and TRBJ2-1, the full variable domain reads DSGVTQTPKHLITATGQRVTLRCSPRSGDLSVYWYQQSLDQGLQFLIQYYNGEERAKGNILERFSAQQFPDLHSELNLSSLELGDSALYFCASSPLYTSGGNEQFFGPGTRLTVL.

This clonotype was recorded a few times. Here the CDR3 reads CASSFSGGFYEQFF. CDR3 bases: TGTGCCAGCAGTTTCAGCGGGGGGTTCTATGAGCAGTTCTTC. This sequence joins TRBV12-3 or TRBV12-4 and TRBJ2-1; TRBD2 matches at 9 bases. The CDR3 extends over 14 amino acids. V lost 3 bases and J lost 8; bases outside the gene matches: 5.

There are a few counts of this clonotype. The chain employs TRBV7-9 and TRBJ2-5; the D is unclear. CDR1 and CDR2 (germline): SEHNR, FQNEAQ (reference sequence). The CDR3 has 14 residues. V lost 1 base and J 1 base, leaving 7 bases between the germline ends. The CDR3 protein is CASSLGWTQETQYF. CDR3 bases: TGTGCCAGCAGCTTAGGGTGGACCCAAGAGACCCAGTACTTC.

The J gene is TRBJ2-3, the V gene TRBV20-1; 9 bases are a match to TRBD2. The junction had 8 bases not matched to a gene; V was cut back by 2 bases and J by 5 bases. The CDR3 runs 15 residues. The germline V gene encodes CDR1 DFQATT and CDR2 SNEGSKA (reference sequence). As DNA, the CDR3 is TGCAGTGCTAGAAGGCCTAGCGGGGCCAGAGATACGCAGTATTTT. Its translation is CSARRPSGARDTQYF.

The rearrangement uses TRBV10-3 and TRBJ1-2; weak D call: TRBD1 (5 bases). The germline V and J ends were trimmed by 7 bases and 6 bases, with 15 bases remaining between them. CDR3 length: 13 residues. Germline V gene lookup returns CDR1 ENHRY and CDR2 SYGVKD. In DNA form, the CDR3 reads TGTGCCATCATGGTCGCAGGGAGTGATGGCTACACCTTC. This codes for CAIMVAGSDGYTF.

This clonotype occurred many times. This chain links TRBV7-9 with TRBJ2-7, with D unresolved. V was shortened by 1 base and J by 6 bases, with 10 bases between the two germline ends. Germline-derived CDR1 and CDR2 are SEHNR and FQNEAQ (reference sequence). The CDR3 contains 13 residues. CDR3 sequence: CASSLGTPGEQYF. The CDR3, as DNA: TGTGCCAGCAGCTTAGGGACCCCCGGCGAGCAGTACTTC.

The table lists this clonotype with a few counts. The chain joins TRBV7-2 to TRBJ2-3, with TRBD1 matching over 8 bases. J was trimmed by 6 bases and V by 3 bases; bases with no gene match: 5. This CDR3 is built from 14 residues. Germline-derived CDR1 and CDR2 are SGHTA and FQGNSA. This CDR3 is CASSFRGPIDTQYF. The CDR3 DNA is TGTGCCAGCAGCTTCAGGGGGCCTATTGATACGCAGTATTTT.

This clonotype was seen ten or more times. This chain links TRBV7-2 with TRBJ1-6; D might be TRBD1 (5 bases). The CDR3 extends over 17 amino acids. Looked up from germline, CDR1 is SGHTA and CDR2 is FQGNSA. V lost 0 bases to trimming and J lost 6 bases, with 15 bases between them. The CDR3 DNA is TGTGCCAGCAGCTTAGCGTTCGGCAGGGTTGGTAATTCACCCCTCCACTTT. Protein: CASSLAFGRVGNSPLHF.

As DNA, the CDR3 is TGTGCCACCAGCTCTCCTGGACAGCCGCTATACAATGAGCAGTTCTTC. Its protein product is CATSSPGQPLYNEQFF. The genes are TRBV24-1 and TRBJ2-1; possible D gene TRBD1, 6 bases. This CDR3 has 16 amino acids. The germline V and J ends were trimmed by 7 bases and 4 bases, with 19 bases remaining between them. Germline V gene data show CDR1 as KGHDR and CDR2 as SFDVKD.

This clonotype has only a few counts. The CDR3 loop is CSASSGVTNVLTF. Here the CDR3 DNA reads TGCAGTGCTAGTTCCGGGGTCACCAACGTCCTGACTTTC. This chain uses TRBV20-1 with TRBJ2-6; tentative D call: TRBD2 (5 bases). This CDR3 is 13 amino acids long. V was shortened by 3 bases and J by 8 bases, with 11 bases between the two germline ends. Germline CDR1 is DFQATT and CDR2 is SNEGSKA (reference sequence).

CDR3 DNA sequence: TGTGCCAGCAGCCCAGGAGGGACTGATGAAAAACTGTTTTTT. Residues: CASSPGGTDEKLFF. The chain has TRBV9 and TRBJ1-4, with D possibly TRBD1 on 5 matching bases. Germline CDR1 is SGDLS and CDR2 is YYNGEE. The length of the CDR3 is 14 residues. V was cut by 4 bases and J by 6 bases, with 13 bases left in between.

The CDR3: CASSLLPGAGYQPQHF. The CDR3 DNA reads as TGTGCCAGCAGCTTATTACCAGGGGCGGGATATCAGCCCCAGCATTTT. The chain carries TRBV7-2 and TRBJ1-5; D may be TRBD1 (6 bases). The V gene lost 2 bases and the J gene lost 5 bases, with 16 bases spanning the gap. Germline CDR1 reads SGHTA; CDR2 reads FQGNSA. The CDR3 is 16 residues long. The full variable domain, its missing parts supplied by reference TRBV7-2 and TRBJ1-5, is GAGVSQSPSNKVTEKGKDVELRCDPISGHTALYWYRQSLGQGLEFLIYFQGNSAPDKSGLPSDRFSAERTGGSVSTLTIQRTQQEDSAVYLCASSLLPGAGYQPQHFGDGTRLSIL.

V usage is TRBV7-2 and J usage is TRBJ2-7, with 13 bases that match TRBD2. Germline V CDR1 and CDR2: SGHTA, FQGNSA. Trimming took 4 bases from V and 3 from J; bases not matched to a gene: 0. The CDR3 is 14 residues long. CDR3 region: CASSWTSGGYEQYF. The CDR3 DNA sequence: TGTGCCAGCAGCTGGACTAGCGGGGGCTACGAGCAGTACTTC.

CDR3 sequence reads: CASSQEEGPVGQYF. In DNA form, the CDR3 reads TGCGCCAGCAGCCAAGAGGAGGGTCCCGTGGGACAGTACTTC. The chain couples TRBV4-1 to TRBJ2-4, with D possibly matching TRBD2 (6 bases). The V gene's germline CDR1 is MGHRA and CDR2 YSYEKL. V lost 0 bases, J lost 13 bases, and 16 bases lay in between. The CDR3 has 14 residues.

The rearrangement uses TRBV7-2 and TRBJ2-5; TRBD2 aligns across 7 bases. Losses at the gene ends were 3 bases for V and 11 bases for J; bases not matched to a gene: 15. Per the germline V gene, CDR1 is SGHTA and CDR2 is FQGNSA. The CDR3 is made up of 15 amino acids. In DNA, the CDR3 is TGTGCCAGCAGCTTCCGGGACTACCCTTACAATGAGCAGTACTTC. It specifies CASSFRDYPYNEQYF. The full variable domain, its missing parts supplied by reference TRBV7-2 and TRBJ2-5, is GAGVSQSPSNKVTEKGKDVELRCDPISGHTALYWYRQSLGQGLEFLIYFQGNSAPDKSGLPSDRFSAERTGGSVSTLTIQRTQQEDSAVYLCASSFRDYPYNEQYFGPGTRLLVL.

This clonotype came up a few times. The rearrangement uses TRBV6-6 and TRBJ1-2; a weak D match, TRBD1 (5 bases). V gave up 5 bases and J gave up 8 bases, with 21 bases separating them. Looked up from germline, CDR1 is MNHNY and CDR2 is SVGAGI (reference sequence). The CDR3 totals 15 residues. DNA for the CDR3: TGTGCCAGCAGTCTGGGAAGGGGCTCATCAGGCGGCTACACCTTC. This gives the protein CASSLGRGSSGGYTF.

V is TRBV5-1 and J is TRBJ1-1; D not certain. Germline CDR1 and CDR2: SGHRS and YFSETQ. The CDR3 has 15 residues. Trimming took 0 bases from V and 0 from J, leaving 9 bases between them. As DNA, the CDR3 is TGCGCCAGCAGCTTGGGGTCGACACTGAACACTGAAGCTTTCTTT. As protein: CASSLGSTLNTEAFF.

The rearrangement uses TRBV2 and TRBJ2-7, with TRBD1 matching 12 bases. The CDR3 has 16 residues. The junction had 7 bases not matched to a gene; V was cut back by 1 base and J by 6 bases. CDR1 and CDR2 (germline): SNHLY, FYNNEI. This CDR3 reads CASSEGGTGGWFEQYF. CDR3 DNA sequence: TGTGCCAGCAGTGAAGGAGGGACAGGGGGCTGGTTCGAGCAGTACTTC.

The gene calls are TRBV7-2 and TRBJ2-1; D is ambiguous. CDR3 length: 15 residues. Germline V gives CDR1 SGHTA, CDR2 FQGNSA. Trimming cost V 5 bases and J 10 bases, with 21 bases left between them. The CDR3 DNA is TGTGCCAGCAGCCCACTGTCGACCGCTCGGGTAGAGCAGTTCTTC. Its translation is CASSPLSTARVEQFF.

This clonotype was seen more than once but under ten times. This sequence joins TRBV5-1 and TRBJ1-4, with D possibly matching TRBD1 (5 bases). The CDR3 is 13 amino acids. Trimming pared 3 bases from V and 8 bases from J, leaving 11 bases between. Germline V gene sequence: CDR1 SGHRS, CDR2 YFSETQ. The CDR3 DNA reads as TGCGCCAGCAGCTCGGGGACGGAGGAAAAACTGTTTTTT. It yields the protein CASSSGTEEKLFF.

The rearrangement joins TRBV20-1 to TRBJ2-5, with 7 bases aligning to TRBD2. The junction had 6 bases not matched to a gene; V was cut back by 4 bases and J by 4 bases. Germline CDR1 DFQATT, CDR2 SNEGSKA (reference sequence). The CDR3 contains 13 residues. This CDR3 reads CSAKVAGRETQYF. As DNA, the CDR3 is TGCAGTGCTAAAGTAGCGGGTAGAGAGACCCAGTACTTC.

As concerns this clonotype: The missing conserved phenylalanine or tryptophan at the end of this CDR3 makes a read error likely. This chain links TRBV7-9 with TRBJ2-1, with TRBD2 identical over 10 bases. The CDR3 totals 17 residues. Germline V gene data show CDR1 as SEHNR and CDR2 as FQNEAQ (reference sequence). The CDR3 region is CASSLGTGTSVYNEQFC. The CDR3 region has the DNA TGTGCAAGCAGCTTAGGCACCGGGACTAGCGTATACAATGAGCAGTTCTGC.

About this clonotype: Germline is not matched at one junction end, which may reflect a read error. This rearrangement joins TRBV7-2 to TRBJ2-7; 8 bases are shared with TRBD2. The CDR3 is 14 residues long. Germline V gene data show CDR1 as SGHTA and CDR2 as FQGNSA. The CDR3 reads CAGSHGSGVHEQYF. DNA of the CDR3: TGTGCCGGCAGCCATGGTAGCGGGGTCCACGAGCAGTACTTC. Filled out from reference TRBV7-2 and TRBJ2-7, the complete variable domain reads GAGVSQSPSNKVTEKGKDVELRCDPISGHTALYWYRQSLGQGLEFLIYFQGNSAPDKSGLPSDRFSAERTGGSVSTLTIQRTQQEDSAVYLCAGSHGSGVHEQYFGPGTRLTVT.

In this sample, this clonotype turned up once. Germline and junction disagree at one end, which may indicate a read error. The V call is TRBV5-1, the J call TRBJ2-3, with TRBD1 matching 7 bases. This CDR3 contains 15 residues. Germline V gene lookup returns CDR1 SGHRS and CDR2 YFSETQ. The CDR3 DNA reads TGCGCCGGCAGCATATCCGGGACAGACACAGATACGCAGTATTTT. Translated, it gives CAGSISGTDTDTQYF.

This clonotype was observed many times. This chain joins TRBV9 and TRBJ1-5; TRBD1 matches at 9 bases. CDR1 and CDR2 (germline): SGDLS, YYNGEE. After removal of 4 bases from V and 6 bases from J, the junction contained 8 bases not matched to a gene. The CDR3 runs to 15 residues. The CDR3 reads CASSPDTGGSQPQHF. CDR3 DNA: TGTGCCAGCAGCCCAGATACAGGGGGCTCTCAGCCCCAGCATTTT.

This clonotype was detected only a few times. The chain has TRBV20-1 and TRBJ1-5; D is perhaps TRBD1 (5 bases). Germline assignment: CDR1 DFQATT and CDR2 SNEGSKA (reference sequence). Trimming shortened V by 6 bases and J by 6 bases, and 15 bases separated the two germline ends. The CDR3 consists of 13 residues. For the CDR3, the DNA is TGCAGTGCCGGGGCGAGGGAGGCTCAGCCCCAGCATTTT. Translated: CSAGAREAQPQHF.

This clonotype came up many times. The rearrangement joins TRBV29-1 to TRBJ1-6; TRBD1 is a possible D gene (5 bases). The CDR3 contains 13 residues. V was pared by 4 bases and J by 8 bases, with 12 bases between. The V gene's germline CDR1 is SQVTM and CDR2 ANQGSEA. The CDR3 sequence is CSVAQGKDSPLHF. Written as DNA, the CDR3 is TGCAGCGTTGCCCAGGGAAAGGATTCACCCCTCCACTTT.